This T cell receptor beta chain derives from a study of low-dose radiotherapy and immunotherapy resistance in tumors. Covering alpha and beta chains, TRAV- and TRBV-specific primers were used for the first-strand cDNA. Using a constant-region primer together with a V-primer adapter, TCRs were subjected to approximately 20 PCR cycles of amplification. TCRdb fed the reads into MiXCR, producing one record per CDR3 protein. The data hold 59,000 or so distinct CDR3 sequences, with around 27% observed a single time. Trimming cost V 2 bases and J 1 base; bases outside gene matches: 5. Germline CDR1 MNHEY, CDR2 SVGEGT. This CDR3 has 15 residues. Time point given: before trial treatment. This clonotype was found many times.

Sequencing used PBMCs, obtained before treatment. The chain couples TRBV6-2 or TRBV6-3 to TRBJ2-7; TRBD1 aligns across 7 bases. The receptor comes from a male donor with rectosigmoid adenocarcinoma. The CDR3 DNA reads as TGTGCCAGCAGTTACGTCGGGACAGCTTCCTACGAGCAGTACTTC. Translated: CASSYVGTASYEQYF.